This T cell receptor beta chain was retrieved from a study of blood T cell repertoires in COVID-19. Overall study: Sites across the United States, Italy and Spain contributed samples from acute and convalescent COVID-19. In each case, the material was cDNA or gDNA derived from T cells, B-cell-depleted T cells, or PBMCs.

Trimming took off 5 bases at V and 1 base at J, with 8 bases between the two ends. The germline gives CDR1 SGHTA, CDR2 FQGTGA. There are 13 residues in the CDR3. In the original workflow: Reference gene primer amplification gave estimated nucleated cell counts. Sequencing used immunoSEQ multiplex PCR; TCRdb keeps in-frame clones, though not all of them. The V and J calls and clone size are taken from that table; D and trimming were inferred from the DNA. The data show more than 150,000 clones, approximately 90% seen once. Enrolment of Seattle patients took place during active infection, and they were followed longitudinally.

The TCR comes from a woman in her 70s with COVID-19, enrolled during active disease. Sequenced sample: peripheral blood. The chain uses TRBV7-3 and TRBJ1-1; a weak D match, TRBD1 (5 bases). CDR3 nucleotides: TGTGCCAGCAGCCAACAGGCGAACACTGAAGCTTTCTTT. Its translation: CASSQQANTEAFF.